The rows below give T cell receptor beta chains drawn from one sample of a study of cytomegalovirus exposure and HLA in healthy donors. Clones were read by immunoSEQ multiplex PCR, and TCRdb kept only the in-frame ones, dropping some. Seen in this sample are over 100,000 clones; the ten most common clones hold more than 1.5%. What was sequenced was PBMCs. The receptor set was obtained from a woman aged 40 to 55 in good health and CMV-seropositive. CDR3s include the opening cysteine and the closing phenylalanine or tryptophan. D genes are given only for firm matches.

>TRBD1|TRBV6-5|16|TRBJ2-7
CASSYFPGQGLYEQYF
>-|TRBV18|14|TRBJ2-5
CASSPLPVQETQYF
>TRBD1|TRBV30|16|TRBJ2-7
CAWSPVLGQSSYEQYF
>TRBD1|TRBV6-5|15|TRBJ1-2
CASSYAGTGGGGYTF
>TRBD1|TRBV5-1|18|TRBJ1-5
CASSLVPGQGLINQPQHF
>TRBD1|TRBV30|16|TRBJ1-6
CAWSPTLGQGTLHIHF
>TRBD1|TRBV10-3|16|TRBJ2-3
CAISALQGPGADTQYF
>-|TRBV2|14|TRBJ2-5
CASSELGAGETQYF
>-|TRBV27|13|TRBJ1-1
CASNLTPGRGAFF
>-|TRBV5-1|14|TRBJ1-2
CASSYRRAIFGYTF
>-|TRBV5-7|16|TRBJ2-7
CASSFAQRWWAYEQYF
>TRBD1|TRBV2|15|TRBJ2-4
CASSRGQAPSGIQYF
>-|TRBV5-1|15|TRBJ1-5
CASSLLGLSNQPQHF
>-|TRBV11-3|12|TRBJ2-2
CASSPNNGELFF
>-|TRBV11-3|11|TRBJ2-1
CASSLSQEQFF
>-|TRBV7-7|15|TRBJ2-2
CASSPTGTNTGELFF
>TRBD1|TRBV19|18|TRBJ2-7
CASSRWGIQGHSSYEQYF
>-|TRBV29-1|14|TRBJ2-7
CSVDGPGASYEQYF
>TRBD1|TRBV2|14|TRBJ1-5
CASSATGRGQPQHF
>TRBD2|TRBV7-2|12|TRBJ2-1
CASSLERGEQFF
>TRBD2|TRBV5-4|15|TRBJ2-1
CASSLSGRAEGEQFF
>-|TRBV11-2|17|TRBJ2-3
CAGSLDTNGRRADTQYF
>-|TRBV7-2|14|TRBJ2-7
CASSLVTGAYEQYF
>TRBD2|TRBV29-1|14|TRBJ2-7
CSVEVSGSTHEQYF
>-|TRBV10-1|13|TRBJ1-5
CASSDRLNQPQHF
>-|TRBV7-2|14|TRBJ2-3
CASSPELAADTQYF
>-|TRBV7-2|15|TRBJ1-1
CASSLPDRWVTEAFF
>-|TRBV7-2|16|TRBJ1-5
CASSLALTGWNQPQHF
>TRBD1|TRBV6-1|14|TRBJ1-5
CASSERPGGQPQHF
>-|TRBV19|13|TRBJ2-2
CASEGLNTGELFF
>TRBD1|TRBV19|14|TRBJ1-5
CASSIEGGGQPQHF
>TRBD1|TRBV6-5|15|TRBJ2-1
CASSISGQGFNEQFF
>TRBD1|TRBV19|18|TRBJ1-2
CASSLTQPRTGYVYGYTF
>TRBD1|TRBV6-4|14|TRBJ2-2
CASSDGQGAGELFF
>-|TRBV5-6|15|TRBJ2-1
CASSPLRQDPDEQFF
>-|TRBV7-3|13|TRBJ2-3
CASSPLGRDTQYF
>TRBD2|TRBV30|16|TRBJ2-1
CAWSVGSSGRNHEQFF
>-|TRBV5-1|13|TRBJ2-5
CASRGSFQETQYF
>-|TRBV2|15|TRBJ2-7
CASSEFGRGADEQYF
>-|TRBV10-2|13|TRBJ1-1
CASRPQGRTEAFF
>-|TRBV30|12|TRBJ2-1
CAWTSGVNEQFF
>TRBD1|TRBV4-1|15|TRBJ1-5
CASSLLGGIGQPQHF